The sequence of this TCR beta chain was determined in a study of blood T cells in healthy people across ages. Germline CDR1 and CDR2: DFQATT and SNEGSKA (reference sequence). V was cut by 5 bases and J by 4 bases, with 19 bases left in between. CDR3 length: 15 residues. Primed by a sample-barcoded 5' primer and a J-beta primer mix, a second PCR proceeded for about 6 to 11 cycles. TCRdb used MiXCR to reprocess the 5' RACE reads, holding one entry per CDR3 protein. The top ten clones hold about 6.7% of a sample with roughly 1,300,000 distinct CDR3 sequences, 59% of them seen once. Sequenced input: blood. This sequence was found in a man aged 18 to 30 in good health. The V and J genes are TRBV20-1 and TRBJ2-3; maybe TRBD2 (5 bases). CDR3 sequence (DNA): TGCAGTGCTGAACCCTCCCGGGGTAAAGCAGATACGCAGTATTTT. Translation: CSAEPSRGKADTQYF.